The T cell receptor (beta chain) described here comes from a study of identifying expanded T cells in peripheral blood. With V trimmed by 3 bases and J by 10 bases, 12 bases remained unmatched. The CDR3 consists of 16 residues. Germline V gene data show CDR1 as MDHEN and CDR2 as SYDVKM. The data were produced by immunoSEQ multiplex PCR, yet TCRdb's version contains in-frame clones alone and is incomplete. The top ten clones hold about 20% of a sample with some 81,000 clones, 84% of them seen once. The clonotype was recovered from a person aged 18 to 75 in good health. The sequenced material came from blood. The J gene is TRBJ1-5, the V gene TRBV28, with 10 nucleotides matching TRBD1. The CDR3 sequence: CASSLRGQGLGQPQHF. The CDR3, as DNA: TGTGCCAGCAGTTTGCGGGGACAGGGGCTTGGTCAACCCCAGCATTTT.